A single sample is the source of the 30 T cell receptor beta chains below, sequenced in a study of T cell responses to AZD1222 COVID-19 vaccine. The table came from immunoSEQ multiplex PCR; TCRdb's copy has only in-frame clones and leaves some out. The sample carries about 140,000 clones, roughly 90% recorded once. The material was peripheral blood, obtained on day 0 of AZD1222 vaccination. The source of these receptors is an adult in good health.

This chain links TRBV6-6 with TRBJ2-7; possible D gene TRBD2, 6 bases. Germline values: CDR1 MNHNY, CDR2 SVGAGI (reference sequence). Trimming pared 2 bases from V and 2 bases from J, leaving 10 bases between. CDR3 length equals 14 residues. The CDR3 region is CASSYGGSTYEQYF. The CDR3 nucleotides are TGTGCCAGCAGTTACGGGGGGAGTACCTACGAGCAGTACTTC.

This clone was detected only once. The chain links TRBV7-2 to TRBJ1-1, with D possibly being TRBD1 (5 bases). This CDR3 is 16 amino acids long. Trimming took 1 base from V and 2 from J, leaving 14 bases between them. Germline V lookup: CDR1 SGHTA, CDR2 FQGNSA. The CDR3 DNA sequence: TGTGCCAGCAGCTTAGAAAACAGGCCTGACAACACTGAAGCTTTCTTT. It encodes CASSLENRPDNTEAFF.

The CDR3 DNA reads as TGTGCCAGCAGTTTCGGGGAAAATCAGCCCCAGCATTTT. This sequence encodes CASSFGENQPQHF. V usage is TRBV12-3 or TRBV12-4 and J usage is TRBJ1-5, with unresolved D. With 3 bases removed from V and 4 bases from J, the gap between germline ends came to 7 bases. The CDR3 spans 13 residues.

The rearrangement uses TRBV7-2 and TRBJ2-1, with 12 nucleotides matching TRBD2. This CDR3 has 15 residues. V shed 8 bases, J shed 4 bases, and the junction held 6 bases outside the gene matches. CDR1 is SGHTA, CDR2 FQGNSA, per germline. The DNA for the CDR3 is TGTGCCAGCGGGGAAGGACTAGCGGGATACAATGAGCAGTTCTTC. It is translated as CASGEGLAGYNEQFF. Variable domain in full (rest from reference TRBV7-2 and TRBJ2-1): GAGVSQSPSNKVTEKGKDVELRCDPISGHTALYWYRQSLGQGLEFLIYFQGNSAPDKSGLPSDRFSAERTGGSVSTLTIQRTQQEDSAVYLCASGEGLAGYNEQFFGPGTRLTVL.

The chain combines TRBV7-8 with TRBJ1-2; D perhaps matches TRBD1 (5 bases). This CDR3 is 15 amino acids long. From germline, CDR1 is SGHVS and CDR2 FQNEAQ. V lost 1 base and J 0 bases, leaving 9 bases between the germline ends. The CDR3 is CASSLGGGANYGYTF. CDR3 bases: TGTGCCAGCAGCTTAGGTGGGGGGGCTAACTATGGCTACACCTTC.

The rearrangement uses TRBV3-1 (or the pseudogene TRBV3-2) and TRBJ2-2; no firm D call. Germline V gene sequence: CDR1 LGHDT, CDR2 YNNKEL (reference sequence). V was pared by 0 bases and J by 6 bases, with 11 bases between. The length of the CDR3 is 15 residues. As DNA, the CDR3 is TGTGCCAGCAGCCAAGACGCTAGGGTTCCCGGGGAGCTGTTTTTT. Translation gives CASSQDARVPGELFF.

CDR3 residues: CASSQDAGGSYEQYF. CDR3 nucleotides: TGTGCCAGCAGCCAAGACGCCGGGGGTTCCTACGAGCAGTACTTC. The J gene is TRBJ2-7, the V gene TRBV4-2, with TRBD2 as a possible D gene (6 bases). V was trimmed by 0 bases and J by 1 base, leaving 10 bases between them. Looked up from germline, CDR1 is LGHNA and CDR2 is YNFKEQ. The CDR3 contains 15 residues.

The rearrangement joins TRBV18 to TRBJ1-3; D may be TRBD1 (6 bases). This CDR3 is built from 17 residues. Trimming took off 4 bases at V and 3 bases at J, with 19 bases between the two ends. In germline, CDR1 is KGHSH, CDR2 LQKENI. The CDR3 loop is CASSQTTNRDGGNTIYF. The CDR3 nucleotides are TGTGCCAGCTCACAAACCACTAACAGGGACGGTGGAAACACCATATATTTT.

V and J are TRBV6-5 and TRBJ1-3, with D hard to call. Trimming shortened V by 5 bases and J by 0 bases, and 8 bases separated the two germline ends. CDR1 MNHEY and CDR2 SVGAGI come from the germline V gene. The CDR3 covers 14 residues. The CDR3 region is CASSRRYSGNTIYF. The CDR3 nucleotides are TGTGCCAGCAGTAGACGGTACTCTGGAAACACCATATATTTT.

This clone was seen more than once but under ten times. The rearrangement uses TRBV9 and TRBJ2-7; maybe TRBD1 (5 bases). The CDR3 is 15 amino acids. Germline V lookup: CDR1 SGDLS, CDR2 YYNGEE. The V end was cut by 3 bases, the J end by 5 bases, with 18 bases between. The CDR3: CASSAAPTAQHEQYF. Here the CDR3 DNA reads TGTGCCAGCAGCGCGGCCCCGACAGCGCAGCACGAGCAGTACTTC.

The chain uses TRBV7-8 and TRBJ1-4; unclear D gene. The CDR3 spans 12 residues. Germline V gene sequence: CDR1 SGHVS, CDR2 FQNEAQ. V shed 8 bases and J shed 2 bases, with 6 bases lying between them. CDR3 loop: CASSGTNEKLFF. The CDR3 nucleotides read TGTGCCAGCTCTGGGACTAATGAAAAACTGTTTTTT.

This rearrangement joins TRBV15 to TRBJ1-3, with D unclear. Germline CDR1 and CDR2: LNHNV and YYDKDF (reference sequence). Trimming cost V 0 bases and J 3 bases, with 9 bases left between them. The CDR3 runs to 15 residues. The CDR3 DNA reads as TGTGCCACCAGCAGAGATAAGGGCATTGGAAACACCATATATTTT. Amino acids: CATSRDKGIGNTIYF.

The rearrangement uses TRBV6-5 and TRBJ1-2, with a weak D call TRBD1 (6 bases). V gave up 5 bases and J gave up 6 bases, with 10 bases separating them. CDR3 length equals 12 residues. The germline CDR1 and CDR2 sequences are MNHEY and SVGAGI. CDR3 nucleotides: TGTGCCAGCAGTAGAGGGGGAAATGGCTACACCTTC. Translation: CASSRGGNGYTF.

The chain joins TRBV7-2 to TRBJ1-4; D possibly corresponds to TRBD1 (5 bases). Deletions cut 4 bases from V and 8 bases from J, with 14 bases between. From germline, CDR1 is SGHTA and CDR2 FQGNSA. The CDR3 runs 14 residues. The CDR3 sequence: CASSSTGLGEKLFF. In DNA, the CDR3 is TGTGCCAGCAGCTCTACAGGTCTCGGGGAAAAACTGTTTTTT. Full variable domain (remainder filled in from reference TRBV7-2 and TRBJ1-4): GAGVSQSPSNKVTEKGKDVELRCDPISGHTALYWYRQSLGQGLEFLIYFQGNSAPDKSGLPSDRFSAERTGGSVSTLTIQRTQQEDSAVYLCASSSTGLGEKLFFGSGTQLSVL.

The rearrangement uses TRBV21-1 and TRBJ2-1; TRBD2 was called by the table and not checked on the DNA. TRBV21-1 is a pseudogene locus. This CDR3 region has 16 residues. CDR3 region: CARRLAGGLSYNEQFF. As DNA, the CDR3 is TGTGCCAGGCGACTAGCGGGAGGCCTCTCCTACAATGAGCAGTTCTTC.

The chain uses TRBV28 and TRBJ2-5; D gene uncertain. The CDR3 contains 14 residues. With 2 bases removed from V and 0 bases from J, the gap between germline ends came to 7 bases. Germline V gene sequence: CDR1 MDHEN, CDR2 SYDVKM. The CDR3 DNA sequence: TGTGCCAGCAGTTTAAGGCCAGACCAAGAGACCCAGTACTTC. It yields the protein CASSLRPDQETQYF.

The chain combines TRBV7-9 with TRBJ1-6, with 7 bases aligning to TRBD1. Germline CDR1 reads SEHNR; CDR2 reads FQNEAQ (reference sequence). J lost 7 bases, V lost 4 bases, and 10 bases had no gene match. The CDR3 runs to 16 residues. The CDR3 protein is CASSSSGQVRNSPLHF. DNA for the CDR3: TGTGCCAGCAGCTCTTCCGGACAGGTCCGAAATTCACCCCTCCACTTT.

The gene calls are TRBV19 and TRBJ1-5; possibly TRBD1 for D (5 bases). The germline V gene has CDR1 LNHDA and CDR2 SQIVND (reference sequence). V shed 6 bases and J shed 1 base, with 19 bases lying between them. The CDR3 runs 17 residues. CDR3 amino acids: CASSPSGLGESNQPQHF. As DNA, the CDR3 is TGTGCCAGTAGCCCATCCGGTTTAGGGGAGAGCAATCAGCCCCAGCATTTT.

The rearrangement links TRBV6-5 to TRBJ1-2; perhaps TRBD1 as D (6 bases). CDR1 is MNHEY, CDR2 SVGAGI, per germline. CDR3 size: 13 residues. V was clipped by 6 bases and J by 6 bases, with 14 bases between them. This CDR3 is CASSLQGFDGYTF. The DNA for the CDR3 is TGTGCCAGCAGCCTACAGGGATTCGATGGCTACACCTTC.

The chain couples TRBV21-1 to TRBJ1-5; the table's TRBD1 call for D was not verified on the DNA. TRBV21-1 is an annotated pseudogene. This CDR3 has 17 amino acids. The CDR3 nucleotides are TGTGCCAGCAGCAAACAGGGGGCCAGGGAAGGGGATCAGCCCCAGCATTTT. Its translation is CASSKQGAREGDQPQHF.

The rearrangement uses TRBV5-6 and TRBJ2-5; D is ambiguous. This CDR3 comprises 14 residues. Trimming took 0 bases from V and 1 from J, leaving 7 bases between them. Per germline, CDR1 SGHDT and CDR2 YYEEEE. DNA for the CDR3: TGTGCCAGCAGCTTGGGACTTACCCAAGAGACCCAGTACTTC. Translated, it gives CASSLGLTQETQYF.

The rearrangement joins TRBV28 to TRBJ2-1; 10 positions agree with TRBD2. Looked up from germline, CDR1 is MDHEN and CDR2 is SYDVKM. This CDR3 region has 16 residues. V dropped 2 bases and J dropped 5; count of bases not matched to a gene: 6. The CDR3 region has the DNA TGTGCCAGCAGTTTAGGGACTAGCGTGAGCCACAATGAGCAGTTCTTC. It codes for CASSLGTSVSHNEQFF. Supplemented by reference TRBV28 and TRBJ2-1, the full variable domain reads DVKVTQSSRYLVKRTGEKVFLECVQDMDHENMFWYRQDPGLGLRLIYFSYDVKMKEKGDIPEGYSVSREKKERFSLILESASTNQTSMYLCASSLGTSVSHNEQFFGPGTRLTVL.

In this sample, this clone turned up once. The chain recombines TRBV30 with TRBJ1-2; D remains ambiguous. The V end lost 6 bases, the J end lost 5 bases, and 13 bases lay between the germline ends. The CDR3 length is 12 residues. Germline CDR1 is GTSNPN and CDR2 is SVGIG (reference sequence). For the CDR3, the DNA is TGTGCCTGTTCCCTACACGGATATGGCTACACCTTC. Protein: CACSLHGYGYTF.

The chain links TRBV3-1 (or the pseudogene TRBV3-2) to TRBJ2-3; the D call may be TRBD1 or TRBD2 (5 bases each). Per the germline V gene, CDR1 is LGHDT and CDR2 is YNNKEL (reference sequence). The CDR3 runs 15 residues. V lost 4 bases and J lost 2, with 13 bases in between. DNA of the CDR3: TGTGCCAGCAGCCCGACGGGACCAATCACAGATACGCAGTATTTT. Protein product: CASSPTGPITDTQYF.

The chain links TRBV7-2 to TRBJ2-7, with a tentative D call TRBD1 (5 bases). This CDR3 is 15 amino acids long. Trimming left V 6 bases short and J 0 bases short, with 15 bases between. The germline V gene has CDR1 SGHTA and CDR2 FQGNSA. This chain's CDR3 is CASRFWGGFSYEQYF. The CDR3 DNA is TGTGCCAGCAGATTTTGGGGCGGTTTCTCCTACGAGCAGTACTTC.

The J gene is TRBJ1-1, the V gene TRBV7-2, with D hard to call. This CDR3 contains 14 residues. V was cut by 1 base and J by 1 base, with 7 bases left in between. Germline V gives CDR1 SGHTA, CDR2 FQGNSA. This CDR3 is CASSLGRQNTEAFF. The CDR3 nucleotides read TGTGCCAGCAGCTTAGGACGGCAGAACACTGAAGCTTTCTTT.

There are a few counts of this clone. The chain is built from TRBV27 and TRBJ1-1; TRBD1 might be the D (6 bases). The CDR3 consists of 14 residues. V lost 4 bases and J 0 bases, leaving 9 bases between the germline ends. The V gene's germline CDR1 is MNHEY and CDR2 SMNVEV (reference sequence). This chain's CDR3 is CASSSRTVNTEAFF. CDR3 DNA sequence: TGTGCCAGCAGTTCACGGACAGTGAACACTGAAGCTTTCTTT.

The V call is TRBV11-2, the J call TRBJ2-3; D remains unclear. V shed 4 bases and J shed 4 bases, with 18 bases lying between them. The germline gives CDR1 SGHAT, CDR2 FQNNGV. The length of the CDR3 is 16 residues. The CDR3, as DNA: TGTGCCAGCAGCTCAACCGCTGGTACTTTGGCAGATACGCAGTATTTT. This translates into CASSSTAGTLADTQYF.

The V and J genes are TRBV30 and TRBJ2-7; 11 bases match TRBD1. From germline, CDR1 is GTSNPN and CDR2 SVGIG (reference sequence). This CDR3 has 14 amino acids. Trimming removed 4 bases from V and 5 bases from J; junction bases left unmatched: 7. In DNA, the CDR3 is TGTGCCTGGAAATCAGGGGACAGGGGGGACGAGCAGTACTTC. Its protein product is CAWKSGDRGDEQYF.

V and J are TRBV28 and TRBJ1-4; 8 nucleotides align to TRBD1. V gave up 4 bases and J gave up 7 bases; unmatched junction bases: 5. The length of the CDR3 is 14 residues. Germline CDR1 and CDR2: MDHEN and SYDVKM. The CDR3 reads CASSSDRVFEKLFF. The CDR3 nucleotides are TGTGCCAGCAGTTCGGACAGGGTGTTTGAAAAACTGTTTTTT.